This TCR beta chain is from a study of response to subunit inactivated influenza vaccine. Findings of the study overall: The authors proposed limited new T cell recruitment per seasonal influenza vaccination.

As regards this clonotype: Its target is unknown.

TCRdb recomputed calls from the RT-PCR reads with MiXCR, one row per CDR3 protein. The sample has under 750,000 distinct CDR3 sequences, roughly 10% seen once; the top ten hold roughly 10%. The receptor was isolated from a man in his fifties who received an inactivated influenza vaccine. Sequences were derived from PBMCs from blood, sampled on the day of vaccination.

CDR3: CASSLGRIGANNQPQHF. The CDR3 DNA is TGTGCCAGCAGCTTAGGTAGGATTGGAGCCAATAATCAGCCCCAGCATTTT. The chain is built from TRBV11-2 and TRBJ1-5; D is uncertain. The CDR3 spans 17 residues. The germline gives CDR1 SGHAT, CDR2 FQNNGV. Between the trimmed V and J ends, which lost 1 base and 4 bases, there was a span of 17 bases.